This is a list of T cell receptor beta chains from one sample in a study of early T cells in non-severe SARS-CoV-2 infection. TCRdb re-called the 5' RACE reads with MiXCR, one entry per CDR3 protein. Among about 110,000 distinct CDR3 sequences listed, 9% to 13% were seen once. What was sequenced was whole blood. The receptors originated from an adult who was a healthcare worker with PCR-confirmed SARS-CoV-2 infection or an uninfected control (not recorded which). Both conserved end residues are trimmed from each CDR3. The D gene is left open where the match is weak.

V	J	D	CDR3
TRBV3-1	TRBJ2-7	NA	ASSLHSAYEQY
TRBV10-1	TRBJ2-3	NA	ASSGLGGLTDTQY
TRBV29-1	TRBJ1-1	NA	SVRLTVNTEAF
TRBV20-1	TRBJ2-7	TRBD2	SASLRDYNGYEQY
TRBV5-1	TRBJ1-5	NA	ASSLAGQGYQPQH
TRBV12-3/TRBV12-4	TRBJ2-7	NA	ASSGGTGSLVYEQY
TRBV20-1	TRBJ2-7	TRBD2	SASSGRISYEQY
TRBV28	TRBJ1-2	NA	ASSVAGSYGYT
TRBV30	TRBJ1-6	NA	AWSVRVTQSSYNSPLH
TRBV21-1	TRBJ2-1	NA	ASSKDRTSGSIHEQF
TRBV19	TRBJ2-2	TRBD1	ASGRGRVGELF
TRBV6-5	TRBJ2-7	NA	ASRPRTVTYEQY
TRBV11-3	TRBJ1-4	TRBD1	ASRSQGIGEKLF
TRBV28	TRBJ2-2	NA	ASGGAGTGELF
TRBV4-1	TRBJ2-7	NA	ASSQVPGASTYEQY
TRBV11-2	TRBJ2-1	NA	ASSLFREGGNEQF
TRBV18	TRBJ2-7	NA	ASSPPGPAIHEQY
TRBV10-1	TRBJ2-2	NA	AGVSGVSNTGELF